This TCR beta chain is drawn from a study of post-analysis software for immune sequencing data. The wider study: As for disease course, relapsing-remitting, secondary progressive and progressive-relapsing multiple sclerosis were all included. Study conclusions and caveats: About five TRBV segments were more frequent in patients than controls; TRBV5-6, TRBV5-1 and TRBV20-1 belonged to this group. Significantly lower normalized Chao1 diversity was found in patients with multiple sclerosis relative to controls.

Germline values: CDR1 SGHRS, CDR2 YFSETQ. This CDR3 contains 15 residues. V was trimmed by 1 base and J by 4 bases, leaving 12 bases between them. This clonotype was observed a handful of times. Antigen unknown. Unique-molecular-identifier-tagged TCR beta cDNA libraries were used. When about 1 to 11 million T cells were used, they gave roughly 490,000 cDNA molecules. TCRdb called the PCR reads again in MiXCR, with one record for every CDR3 protein. Altogether about 800,000 distinct CDR3 sequences are present, roughly 27% being singletons, with the ten largest covering more than 0.45%. Sequenced input: blood. This chain joins TRBV5-1 and TRBJ2-1, with D possibly TRBD1 on 5 matching bases. This TCR was sampled from a girl between 10 and 17 years old with multiple sclerosis. The CDR3 nucleotides read TGCGCCAGCAGCTTGTCTGGACAAAAATACAATGAGCAGTTCTTC. Translating it yields CASSLSGQKYNEQFF.